These 14 T cell receptor beta chains originate from one sample sequenced in a study of post-analysis software for immune sequencing data. Regarding the study as a whole: In patients, TRBV5-6, TRBV5-1 and TRBV20-1 belonged to several TRBV segments found more frequently than in controls.

No cognate antigen is known for these TCRs. TCR beta cDNA libraries had unique molecular identifiers. Via MiXCR, TCRdb re-called the PCR reads, giving one row per CDR3 protein. The sample includes 430,000 or so distinct CDR3 sequences, approximately 38% of them seen just once. Sequenced: blood. The receptors here all came from a girl aged 2 to 10 with multiple sclerosis.

The chain uses TRBV20-1 and TRBJ2-5; 9 bases are a match to TRBD1. The germline gives CDR1 DFQATT, CDR2 SNEGSKA (reference sequence). V gave up 2 bases and J gave up 2 bases; unmatched junction bases: 12. The CDR3 is made up of 17 amino acids. CDR3: CSARPFWTGAIQETQYF. The DNA of the CDR3 is TGCAGTGCTAGACCCTTCTGGACAGGGGCGATTCAAGAGACCCAGTACTTC.

The CDR3 sequence: CASSLLDRGVGYTF. The CDR3 DNA reads TGTGCCAGCAGCTTATTGGACAGGGGGGTAGGCTACACCTTC. The chain employs TRBV7-9 and TRBJ1-2, with TRBD1 matching 10 bases. The CDR3 runs to 14 residues. Germline V CDR1 and CDR2: SEHNR, FQNEAQ (reference sequence). Trimming at V came to 2 bases and at J to 8 bases, leaving 5 bases not matched to a gene.

In its sample, this clonotype was seen many times. Relative to the germline gene, one junction end is altered; a read error may explain this. This chain links TRBV7-7 with TRBJ2-7, with TRBD2 identical over 8 bases. The CDR3 runs 14 residues. Germline V CDR1 and CDR2: SSHAT, FNYEAQ (reference sequence). CDR3 sequence (DNA): TGTGCTAGCAGCATCGGGGGGGATTCTTACGAGCAGTACTTC. It codes for CASSIGGDSYEQYF.

Of note for this clonotype: The junction departs from the called germline gene at one end, perhaps through a read error. This chain uses TRBV4-3 with TRBJ2-1, with TRBD2 as a possible D gene (5 bases). CDR1 is LGHNA, CDR2 YSLEER, per germline. This CDR3 comprises 18 residues. Here the CDR3 DNA reads TGCGCCAGCAGCCAAGATATTCGGCGAGGGAGTGGTTACAATGAGCGGTTCTTC. It codes for CASSQDIRRGSGYNERFF.

This chain connects TRBV29-1 to TRBJ2-3, with TRBD2 matching over 11 bases. CDR3 length equals 15 residues. Trimming at V came to 1 base and at J to 11 bases, leaving 11 bases not matched to a gene. CDR1 is SQVTM, CDR2 ANQGSEA, per germline. CDR3 sequence: CSVEGSGRAPSVQYF. The CDR3, as DNA: TGCAGCGTTGAAGGTAGCGGGAGGGCCCCATCTGTGCAGTATTTT.

In this sample, this clonotype turned up a few times. CDR3 DNA: TGTGCCAGCAGGCCTAGCGGGGTTTCTAACAATGAGCAGTTCTTC. It yields the protein CASRPSGVSNNEQFF. V gene TRBV6-5 combines with J gene TRBJ2-1, with 9 nucleotides matching TRBD2. The J segment lost 5 bases and the V segment lost 6 bases, leaving 8 bases of the junction unmatched. The V gene's germline CDR1 is MNHEY and CDR2 SVGAGI. The CDR3 extends over 15 amino acids.

V usage is TRBV6-5 and J usage is TRBJ2-5; D call uncertain. V lost 2 bases and J 5 bases, leaving 12 bases between the germline ends. The CDR3 contains 14 residues. Germline V lookup: CDR1 MNHEY, CDR2 SVGAGI. CDR3 residues: CASSYGPLRETQYF. The CDR3 region has the DNA TGTGCCAGCAGTTACGGGCCCCTCAGGGAGACCCAGTACTTC.

This clonotype came up once. The chain couples TRBV29-1 to TRBJ2-1; D gene ambiguous. Between the trimmed V and J ends, which lost 3 bases and 7 bases, there was a span of 7 bases. Germline CDR1 and CDR2: SQVTM and ANQGSEA. The CDR3 covers 11 residues. The CDR3 nucleotides are TGCAGCGTTGATGACGGTAATGAGCAGTTCTTC. Translated, it gives CSVDDGNEQFF.

This clonotype was detected a few times. The rearrangement uses TRBV20-1 and TRBJ2-3; the match to TRBD2 covers 7 bases. CDR3 size: 15 residues. Germline loops: CDR1 DFQATT, CDR2 SNEGSKA (reference sequence). Unmatched junction bases numbered 12, after V lost 7 bases and J lost 2 bases. In nucleotides, the CDR3 is TGCAGTGTCAGAAAACTAGCGAGTTCCACAGATACGCAGTATTTT. This translates into CSVRKLASSTDTQYF.

V is TRBV7-3 and J is TRBJ2-1; D is ambiguous. Germline assignment: CDR1 SGHTA and CDR2 FQGTGA. The CDR3 covers 13 residues. The ends were cut back, 5 bases at V and 6 bases at J, with 11 bases in the middle. The DNA of the CDR3 is TGTGCCAGCAGCACCCCGGAAGTCAATGAGCAGTTCTTC. Encoded protein: CASSTPEVNEQFF.

V and J are TRBV27 and TRBJ2-1; 14 positions match TRBD2. The CDR3 totals 15 residues. From germline, CDR1 is MNHEY and CDR2 SMNVEV (reference sequence). Losses at the gene ends were 3 bases for V and 8 bases for J; bases not matched to a gene: 3. The CDR3 loop is CASSFRLAGGYEQFF. As DNA, the CDR3 is TGTGCCAGCAGTTTTCGACTAGCGGGGGGGTATGAGCAGTTCTTC.

This clonotype was found once. The chain combines TRBV20-1 with TRBJ2-3, with unresolved D. V lost 7 bases and J lost 9, with 11 bases in between. Looked up from germline, CDR1 is DFQATT and CDR2 is SNEGSKA (reference sequence). This CDR3 has 10 amino acids. This chain's CDR3 is CSGRRLTQYF. CDR3 coding DNA: TGCAGTGGACGGCGATTGACGCAGTATTTT.

This clonotype was seen only a few times. The chain couples TRBV12-3 or TRBV12-4 to TRBJ2-5, with 7 bases identical to TRBD2. CDR3 length: 14 residues. J was trimmed by 4 bases and V by 4 bases; bases with no gene match: 6. For the CDR3, the DNA is TGTGCCAGCAGTTCGTGGGGGGGTGGAGAGACCCAGTACTTC. It is translated as CASSSWGGGETQYF.

This clonotype was detected a few times. The rearrangement joins TRBV3-1 to TRBJ2-3; 7 bases fit TRBD2. The junction had 23 bases not matched to a gene; V was cut back by 6 bases and J by 2 bases. The CDR3 contains 20 residues. Germline-derived CDR1 and CDR2 are LGHDT and YNNKEL (reference sequence). The CDR3 protein is CASSRRGLGRGIPPTDTQYF. The CDR3 DNA reads TGTGCCAGCAGTCGTCGTGGTCTTGGGAGGGGTATACCCCCCACAGATACGCAGTATTTT.